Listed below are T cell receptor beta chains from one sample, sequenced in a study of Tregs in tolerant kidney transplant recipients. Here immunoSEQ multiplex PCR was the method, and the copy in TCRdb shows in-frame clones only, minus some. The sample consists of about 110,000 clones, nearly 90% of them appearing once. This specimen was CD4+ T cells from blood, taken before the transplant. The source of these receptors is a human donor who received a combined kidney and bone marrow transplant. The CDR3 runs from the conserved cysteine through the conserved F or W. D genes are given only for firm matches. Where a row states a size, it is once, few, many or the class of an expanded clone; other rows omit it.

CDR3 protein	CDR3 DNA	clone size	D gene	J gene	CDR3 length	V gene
CASSIGSGYQETQYF	TGTGCCAGTAGTATAGGATCGGGGTACCAAGAGACCCAGTACTTC	NA	NA	TRBJ2-5	15	TRBV19
CASSFGLAGGYQETQYF	TGTGCCAGCAGCTTTGGGCTAGCGGGGGGGTACCAAGAGACCCAGTACTTC	NA	TRBD2	TRBJ2-5	17	TRBV7-2
CASSQTGGGEQFF	TGTGCCAGCAGCCAGACAGGGGGCGGTGAGCAGTTCTTC	NA	TRBD1	TRBJ2-1	13	TRBV28
CASSLFTSGTLEQYF	TGCGCCAGCAGCTTGTTCACTAGCGGGACTCTCGAGCAGTACTTC	NA	TRBD2	TRBJ2-7	15	TRBV5-1
CASREGPGYEQYF	TGTGCCAGCAGGGAGGGGCCGGGGTACGAGCAGTACTTC	NA	NA	TRBJ2-7	13	TRBV6-6
CASSQDPQNTEAFF	TGCGCCAGCAGCCAAGACCCCCAGAACACTGAAGCTTTCTTT	NA	NA	TRBJ1-1	14	TRBV4-1
CAWSQGEYGYTF	TGTGCCTGGAGCCAGGGGGAGTATGGCTACACCTTC	NA	TRBD1	TRBJ1-2	12	TRBV30
CASSSRPGLANEQFF	TGTGCCAGCAGCTCCCGTCCGGGACTAGCGAATGAGCAGTTCTTC	NA	TRBD2	TRBJ2-1	15	TRBV7-6
CASSQDVSSYEQYF	TGCGCCAGCAGCCAAGATGTCAGCTCCTACGAGCAGTACTTC	NA	NA	TRBJ2-7	14	TRBV4-3
CASRWGVSTGELFF	TGTGCCAGTAGATGGGGGGTGAGCACCGGGGAGCTGTTTTTT	NA	NA	TRBJ2-2	14	TRBV19
CASSDRAAYEQYF	TGTGCCAGCAGTGACAGGGCTGCCTACGAGCAGTACTTC	NA	TRBD1	TRBJ2-7	13	TRBV6-5
CASSPPSGTSSYNEQFF	TGTGCCAGCTCACCACCGTCAGGAACGTCCTCCTACAATGAGCAGTTCTTC	NA	NA	TRBJ2-1	17	TRBV18
CASSVGSPGQEFSNSPLHF	TGTGCCAGCAGCGTAGGGTCCCCCGGACAGGAGTTTTCTAATTCACCCCTCCACTTT	NA	TRBD1	TRBJ1-6	19	TRBV9
CASSVGQDTEAFF	TGCGCCAGCAGCGTTGGACAGGACACTGAAGCTTTCTTT	NA	TRBD1	TRBJ1-1	13	TRBV5-1
CASSLDGTQRDYEQYF	TGTGCCAGCAGCTTGGATGGGACTCAGAGGGACTACGAGCAGTACTTC	NA	NA	TRBJ2-7	16	TRBV5-7
CATYAGFTDTQYF	TGTGCCACCTACGCAGGGTTCACAGATACGCAGTATTTT	NA	NA	TRBJ2-3	13	TRBV28
CASSFPFSGGTDTQYF	TGTGCCAGCAGCTTTCCCTTTAGCGGGGGCACAGATACGCAGTATTTT	NA	TRBD2	TRBJ2-3	16	TRBV7-2
CASSGDRGFYEQYF	TGTGCCAGCAGCGGGGACAGGGGCTTTTACGAGCAGTACTTC	NA	TRBD1	TRBJ2-7	14	TRBV27
CSARTSATYEQYF	TGCAGCGCGAGGACTAGCGCAACCTACGAGCAGTACTTC	NA	TRBD2	TRBJ2-7	13	TRBV29-1
CSVEAPGRVVEAFF	TGCAGCGTTGAAGCCCCGGGGAGGGTGGTTGAAGCTTTCTTT	NA	NA	TRBJ1-1	14	TRBV29-1
CASSRREDSYEQYF	TGTGCCAGTAGTAGGAGGGAGGATTCCTACGAGCAGTACTTC	NA	NA	TRBJ2-7	14	TRBV19
CASSSQGRGTDTQYF	TGTGCCAGCAGCTCACAGGGCCGGGGAACAGATACGCAGTATTTT	NA	NA	TRBJ2-3	15	TRBV5-4
CASSQALGSSADTQYF	TGCGCCAGCAGCCAAGCCCTAGGTAGCTCTGCAGATACGCAGTATTTT	NA	NA	TRBJ2-3	16	TRBV4-1
CASSPGTYNEQFF	TGTGCCAGCAGTCCGGGTACCTACAATGAGCAGTTCTTC	NA	NA	TRBJ2-1	13	TRBV9
CASVRGRGRSYEQYF	TGTGCCAGCGTTCGGGGCAGGGGCCGATCCTACGAGCAGTACTTC	NA	NA	TRBJ2-7	15	TRBV6-5
CASSLSRGTYTDTQYF	TGTGCCAGCAGCCTATCACGGGGGACCTACACAGATACGCAGTATTTT	NA	NA	TRBJ2-3	16	TRBV7-6
CASSQSPSSGSYEQYF	TGCGCCAGCAGCCAATCCCCCTCTAGCGGGAGTTACGAGCAGTACTTC	NA	TRBD2	TRBJ2-7	16	TRBV4-1
CASSFRQDTEAFF	TGTGCCAGCAGCTTTAGACAGGACACTGAAGCTTTCTTT	NA	NA	TRBJ1-1	13	TRBV5-4
CASRSRTSGGNTDTQYF	TGTGCCAGCAGGTCCCGGACTAGCGGGGGAAACACAGATACGCAGTATTTT	NA	TRBD2	TRBJ2-3	17	TRBV2
CASSTRQGGAYEQYF	TGTGCCAGCAGCACCCGACAGGGGGGGGCCTACGAGCAGTACTTC	NA	TRBD1	TRBJ2-7	15	TRBV28
CASSPTAGGYEQYF	TGCGCCAGCAGCCCGACCGCCGGGGGATACGAGCAGTACTTC	NA	NA	TRBJ2-7	14	TRBV5-1
CASSYAIDGELFF	TGCGCCAGCAGCTACGCTATAGACGGGGAGCTGTTTTTT	NA	NA	TRBJ2-2	13	TRBV5-1
CASSIPSLYGNQPQHF	TGTGCCAGTAGTATCCCCTCATTATACGGGAATCAGCCCCAGCATTTT	once	NA	TRBJ1-5	16	TRBV19
CASSFEEGEQYF	TGTGCCAGCAGCTTTGAAGAGGGCGAGCAGTACTTC	once	NA	TRBJ2-7	12	TRBV7-9
CASSYKGQGPYEQYF	TGTGCCAGCAGTTACAAAGGACAAGGCCCCTACGAGCAGTACTTC	NA	NA	TRBJ2-7	15	TRBV27
CASSYSEQTYNEQFF	TGTGCCAGCAGTTACTCGGAACAGACATACAATGAGCAGTTCTTC	NA	NA	TRBJ2-1	15	TRBV6-5
CSVEDPESRDTQYF	TGCAGCGTTGAAGATCCGGAGAGTCGCGATACGCAGTATTTT	NA	NA	TRBJ2-3	14	TRBV29-1
CASSPRGTGGNIQYF	TGTGCCAGCAGCCCCCGAGGGACAGGGGGAAACATTCAGTACTTC	NA	TRBD1	TRBJ2-4	15	TRBV7-2
CASSSGTSGRGPSEQFF	TGCGCCAGCAGCTCTGGGACTAGCGGGAGAGGGCCCAGTGAGCAGTTCTTC	NA	TRBD2	TRBJ2-1	17	TRBV5-1